One and the same sample provided the 7 T cell receptor beta chains below, sequenced in a study of cytomegalovirus exposure and HLA in healthy donors. The PCR was carried out with 60 Vbeta primers and 13 Jbeta primers. Method: immunoSEQ multiplex PCR; TCRdb's copy keeps in-frame clones and lacks some. In total, the table holds 150,000 to 250,000 clones. Sequencing was done on a sample of PBMCs. These receptors all stem from a boy between 5 and 17 years old in good health and CMV-seronegative.

The gene calls are TRBV4-1 and TRBJ1-2, with TRBD1 matching over 7 bases. This CDR3 contains 15 residues. Germline V gene data show CDR1 as MGHRA and CDR2 as YSYEKL. Losses at the gene ends were 1 base for V and 4 bases for J; bases not matched to a gene: 6. CDR3 amino acids: CASSQAGTATYGYTF. CDR3 in DNA: TGCGCCAGCAGCCAAGCCGGGACAGCTACCTATGGCTACACCTTC.

The J gene is TRBJ1-3, the V gene TRBV9; no firm D call. Germline V CDR1 and CDR2: SGDLS, YYNGEE. This CDR3 has 15 residues. The V end was cut by 2 bases, the J end by 0 bases, with 9 bases between. The CDR3 bases are TGTGCCAGCAGCGTTGGGCAGAGCTCTGGAAACACCATATATTTT. Translating gives CASSVGQSSGNTIYF.

V and J are TRBV18 and TRBJ1-5; no firm D call. There are 14 residues in the CDR3. V was trimmed by 4 bases and J by 5 bases, leaving 12 bases between them. Germline lookup yields CDR1 KGHSH and CDR2 LQKENI. This chain's CDR3 is CASSQGRSDQPQHF. CDR3 DNA sequence: TGTGCCAGCTCACAAGGGAGGTCAGATCAGCCCCAGCATTTT.

The genes are TRBV19 and TRBJ1-4; D not resolved. V dropped 4 bases and J dropped 0 bases, with 15 bases sitting between them. Germline CDR1 LNHDA, CDR2 SQIVND (reference sequence). The CDR3 covers 17 residues. The CDR3 here is CASSTPLSGATNEKLFF. DNA of the CDR3: TGTGCCAGTAGTACACCCCTCTCCGGGGCAACTAATGAAAAACTGTTTTTT.

The CDR3 is CASSPTGERDTQYF. In DNA form, the CDR3 reads TGTGCCAGCAGTCCGACAGGGGAACGGGATACGCAGTATTTT. This rearrangement joins TRBV6-5 to TRBJ2-3, with 8 bases aligning to TRBD1. The trim removed 5 bases at V and 6 bases at J, leaving 7 bases unmatched. This CDR3 has 14 amino acids. The V gene's germline CDR1 is MNHEY and CDR2 SVGAGI.

The V call is TRBV13, the J call TRBJ1-1; TRBD1 might be the D (6 bases). Trimming left V 10 bases short and J 0 bases short, with 24 bases between. Germline CDR1 is PRHDT and CDR2 is FYEKMQ (reference sequence). The CDR3 spans 17 residues. The CDR3 protein is CAITPGQGRIMNTEAFF. The CDR3 DNA reads TGTGCCATCACACCAGGCCAGGGGAGAATCATGAACACTGAAGCTTTCTTT.

The rearrangement links TRBV7-9 to TRBJ2-7; D might be TRBD1 (8 bases). There are 15 residues in the CDR3. CDR1 SEHNR and CDR2 FQNEAQ come from the germline V gene (reference sequence). The ends were cut back, 4 bases at V and 5 bases at J, with 18 bases in the middle. This chain's CDR3 is CASSWPDREGHEQYF. The DNA of the CDR3 is TGTGCCAGCAGCTGGCCGGACAGGGAGGGCCACGAGCAGTACTTC. Supplemented by reference TRBV7-9 and TRBJ2-7, the full variable domain reads DTGVSQNPRHKITKRGQNVTFRCDPISEHNRLYWYRQTLGQGPEFLTYFQNEAQLEKSRLLSDRFSAERPKGSFSTLEIQRTEQGDSAMYLCASSWPDREGHEQYFGPGTRLTVT.